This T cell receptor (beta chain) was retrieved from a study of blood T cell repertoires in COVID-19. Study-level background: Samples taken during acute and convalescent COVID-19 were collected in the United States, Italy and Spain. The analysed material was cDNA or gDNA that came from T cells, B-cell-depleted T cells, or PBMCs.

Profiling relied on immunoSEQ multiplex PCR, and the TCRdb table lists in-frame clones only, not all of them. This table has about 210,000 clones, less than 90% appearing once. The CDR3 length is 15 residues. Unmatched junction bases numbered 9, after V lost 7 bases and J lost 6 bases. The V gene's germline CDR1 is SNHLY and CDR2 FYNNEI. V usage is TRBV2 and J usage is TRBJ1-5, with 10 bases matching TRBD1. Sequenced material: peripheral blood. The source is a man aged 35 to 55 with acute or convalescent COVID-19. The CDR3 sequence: CASNSGQGVGQPQHF. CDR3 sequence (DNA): TGTGCCAGCAACTCAGGACAGGGGGTAGGTCAGCCCCAGCATTTT.